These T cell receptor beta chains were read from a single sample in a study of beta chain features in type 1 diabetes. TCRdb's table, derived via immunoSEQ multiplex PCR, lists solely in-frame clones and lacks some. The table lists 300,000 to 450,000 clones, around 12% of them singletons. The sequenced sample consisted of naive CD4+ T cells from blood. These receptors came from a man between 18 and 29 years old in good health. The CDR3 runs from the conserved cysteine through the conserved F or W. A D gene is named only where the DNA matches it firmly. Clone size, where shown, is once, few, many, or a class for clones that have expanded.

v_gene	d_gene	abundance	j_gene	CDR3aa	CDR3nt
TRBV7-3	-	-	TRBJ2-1	CASSLWRGPGSEQFF	TGTGCCAGCAGCTTATGGCGTGGACCGGGAAGTGAGCAGTTCTTC
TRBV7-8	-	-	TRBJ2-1	CASSLQRFSSNEQFF	TGTGCCAGCAGCCTTCAGCGGTTTAGTTCCAATGAGCAGTTCTTC
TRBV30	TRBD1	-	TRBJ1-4	CAWSPSRTGIEKLFF	TGTGCCTGGAGCCCCTCTCGGACAGGGATTGAAAAACTGTTTTTT
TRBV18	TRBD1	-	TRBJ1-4	CASSPRRDSEKLFF	TGTGCCAGCTCACCGCGAAGGGACAGTGAAAAACTGTTTTTT
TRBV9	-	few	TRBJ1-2	CASSPPSGYGYTF	TGTGCCAGCAGCCCACCAAGCGGCTATGGCTACACCTTC
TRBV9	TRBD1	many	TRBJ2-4	CASSTRTGVNIQYF	TGTGCCAGCAGCACTCGGACAGGAGTAAACATTCAGTACTTC
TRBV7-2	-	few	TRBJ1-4	CASSFYPDSRNEKLFF	TGTGCCAGCAGTTTCTACCCGGACAGTAGAAATGAAAAACTGTTTTTT
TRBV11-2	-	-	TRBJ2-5	CASSLAQFQETQYF	TGTGCCAGCAGCTTAGCACAGTTCCAAGAGACCCAGTACTTC
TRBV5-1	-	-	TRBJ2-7	CASSSRGTYEQYF	TGCGCCAGCAGCTCCAGGGGAACCTACGAGCAGTACTTC
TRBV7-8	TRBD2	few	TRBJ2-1	CASSFFLGLAGGKNNEQFF	TGTGCCAGCAGCTTTTTTCTGGGACTAGCGGGAGGGAAGAACAATGAGCAGTTCTTC
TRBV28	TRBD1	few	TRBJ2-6	CASRDRGAGANVLTF	TGTGCCAGCAGGGACAGGGGAGCTGGGGCCAACGTCCTGACTTTC
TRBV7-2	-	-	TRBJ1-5	CASSPGGPSNQPQHF	TGTGCCAGCAGCCCAGGAGGACCTAGCAATCAGCCCCAGCATTTT
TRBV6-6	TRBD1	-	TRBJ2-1	CASSWDRLYNEQFF	TGTGCCAGCAGTTGGGACAGGTTATACAATGAGCAGTTCTTC
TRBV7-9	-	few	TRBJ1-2	CASSFQGYTF	TGTGCCAGCAGCTTCCAAGGCTACACCTTC
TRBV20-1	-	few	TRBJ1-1	CSARGTDEAFF	TGCAGTGCTAGAGGGACTGACGAAGCTTTCTTT
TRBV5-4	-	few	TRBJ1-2	CASSLDTNYGYTF	TGTGCCAGCAGCTTGGACACCAACTATGGCTACACCTTC
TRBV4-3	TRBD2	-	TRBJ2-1	CASSHPGTSGSSIPLENEQFF	TGCGCCAGCAGCCACCCCGGGACTAGCGGTTCATCTATCCCCTTGGAAAATGAGCAGTTCTTC
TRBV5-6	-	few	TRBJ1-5	CASSLGQGNNQPQHF	TGTGCCAGCAGCTTGGGTCAGGGAAACAATCAGCCCCAGCATTTT
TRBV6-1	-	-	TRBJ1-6	CASSRTDNNSPLHF	TGTGCCAGCAGTAGGACGGACAATAATTCACCCCTCCACTTT